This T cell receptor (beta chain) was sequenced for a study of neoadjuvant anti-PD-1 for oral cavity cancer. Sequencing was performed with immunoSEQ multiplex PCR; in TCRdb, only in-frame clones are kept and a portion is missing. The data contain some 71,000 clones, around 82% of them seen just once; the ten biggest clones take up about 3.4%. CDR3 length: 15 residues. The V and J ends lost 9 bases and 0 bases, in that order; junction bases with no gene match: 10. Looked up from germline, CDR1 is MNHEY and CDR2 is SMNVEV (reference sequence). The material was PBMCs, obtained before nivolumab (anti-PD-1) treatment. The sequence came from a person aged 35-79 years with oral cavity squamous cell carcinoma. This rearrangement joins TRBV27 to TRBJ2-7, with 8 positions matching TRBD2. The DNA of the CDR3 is TGTGCCAGTTCCATAGCGGGAACTGTCTCCTACGAGCAGTACTTC. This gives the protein CASSIAGTVSYEQYF.